The rows below give T cell receptor beta chains drawn from one sample of a study of blood T cell repertoires in COVID-19. Sequencing was performed with immunoSEQ multiplex PCR; in TCRdb, only in-frame clones are kept and a portion is missing. This table has hundreds of thousands of clones, 70% to 90% appearing once. Source material: PBMCs or T cells enriched from blood (not recorded which). The receptors were sampled from a middle-aged woman who had recovered from COVID-19. The CDR3 runs from the conserved cysteine through the conserved F or W. The D gene is left open where the match is weak. The listing skips clone size in some rows; elsewhere it reads once, few, many or a size class.

abundance,d_gene,j_gene,v_gene,CDR3nt,CDR3aa
once,NA,TRBJ2-7,TRBV11-2,TGTGCCAGCAGCTCGGACTATAGCGAGCAGTACTTC,CASSSDYSEQYF
NA,NA,TRBJ1-4,TRBV4-3,TGCGCCAGCAGCCAGGGCTCTAGGGCGGGTGAAAAACTGTTTTTT,CASSQGSRAGEKLFF
NA,TRBD1,TRBJ2-5,TRBV5-6,TGTGCCAGCAGCCCCGGGACAGGGACCCAAGAGACCCAGTACTTC,CASSPGTGTQETQYF
NA,TRBD2,TRBJ2-7,TRBV19,TGTGCCAGTAGTATAGTCGTAGCGGGAGTCCAGAACGAGCAGTACTTC,CASSIVVAGVQNEQYF
NA,TRBD2,TRBJ2-4,TRBV27,TGTGCCAGCAGTTTATGGATTAGCGGGAGAAACATTCAGTACTTC,CASSLWISGRNIQYF
NA,TRBD1,TRBJ1-2,TRBV5-1,TGCGCCAGCAGCCTAACGGGACAGGAAAACTATGGCTACACCTTC,CASSLTGQENYGYTF
NA,NA,TRBJ2-7,TRBV15,TGTGCCACCAGCAGAGGAGGGATACTAAACGAGCAGTACTTC,CATSRGGILNEQYF
NA,TRBD1,TRBJ2-7,TRBV4-1,TGCGCCAGCAGCCACCCTGACAGGGTCCCTTTCTCCTACGAGCAGTACTTC,CASSHPDRVPFSYEQYF
once,TRBD2,TRBJ2-1,TRBV5-4,TGTGCCAGCAGGTCCGGGACTAGCGGGAGTAATGAGCAGTTCTTC,CASRSGTSGSNEQFF
NA,NA,TRBJ2-2,TRBV9,TGTGCCAGCAGCCCGACTGCCATGCCCCGGGACACCGGGGAGCTGTTTTTT,CASSPTAMPRDTGELFF
NA,TRBD1,TRBJ2-7,TRBV30,TGTGCCCTCCGGGACAGGGGAACCTACGAGCAGTACTTC,CALRDRGTYEQYF
NA,TRBD2,TRBJ2-1,TRBV18,TGTGCCAGCTCACCACATCTACTAGCGGGATCTTTGGATGAGCAGTTCTTC,CASSPHLLAGSLDEQFF
NA,NA,TRBJ2-3,TRBV29-1,TGCAGCGTTGAAGCTACCCCAGATACGCAGTATTTT,CSVEATPDTQYF
NA,TRBD1,TRBJ1-6,TRBV6-5,TGTGCCAGCAGGGCCAGGGGGTTCGGGAATTCACCCCTCCACTTT,CASRARGFGNSPLHF
NA,NA,TRBJ1-2,TRBV11-1,TGTGCCAGCAGCTCAAGCGTCCACTATGGCTACACCTTC,CASSSSVHYGYTF
NA,NA,TRBJ2-7,TRBV2,TGTGCCAGCAGTGTGGAGAGGGCTGTCTACGAGCAGTACTTC,CASSVERAVYEQYF
NA,NA,TRBJ2-7,TRBV5-8,TGTGCCAGCAGCTTGGCGAACACCTACGAGCAGTACTTC,CASSLANTYEQYF
NA,NA,TRBJ2-7,TRBV6-5,TGTGCCAGCAGGGACAGCTACGAGCAGTACTTC,CASRDSYEQYF